This T cell receptor (beta chain) came from a study of T cells in Graves' hyperthyroidism and ophthalmopathy. The sample holds a few counts of this clonotype. Germline is not matched at one junction end, which may reflect a read error. This CDR3 spans 14 amino acids. CDR1 is SGHAT, CDR2 FQNNGV, per germline. Amplification yielded TCR beta CDR3 regions, with RNA transcripts as the source. RT-PCR in the first round (using the HTBI primer set) targeted the TCR CDR3. TCRdb used MiXCR to reprocess the multiplex PCR reads, holding one entry per CDR3 protein. The sample consists of some 300,000 distinct CDR3 sequences, roughly 18% of them appearing once.

Sequencing was performed on blood. This TCR derives from a man aged 50-59 years with Graves' ophthalmopathy. The rearrangement uses TRBV11-2 and TRBJ1-6; TRBD1 is a possible D gene (6 bases). This CDR3 is CASNLGQGSSPLHF. The CDR3 DNA reads TGTGCCAGCAACTTAGGTCAGGGGTCTTCACCCCTCCACTTT.